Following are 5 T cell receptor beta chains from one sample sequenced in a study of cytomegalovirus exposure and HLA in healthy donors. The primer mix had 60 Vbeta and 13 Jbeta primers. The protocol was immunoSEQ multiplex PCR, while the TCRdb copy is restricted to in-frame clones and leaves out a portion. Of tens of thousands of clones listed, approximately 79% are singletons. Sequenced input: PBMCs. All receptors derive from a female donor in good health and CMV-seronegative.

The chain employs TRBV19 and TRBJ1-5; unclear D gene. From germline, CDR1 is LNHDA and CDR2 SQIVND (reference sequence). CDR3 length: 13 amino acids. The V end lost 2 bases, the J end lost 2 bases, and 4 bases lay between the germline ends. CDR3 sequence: CASSILGNQPQHF. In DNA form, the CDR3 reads TGTGCCAGTAGTATACTCGGCAATCAGCCCCAGCATTTT.

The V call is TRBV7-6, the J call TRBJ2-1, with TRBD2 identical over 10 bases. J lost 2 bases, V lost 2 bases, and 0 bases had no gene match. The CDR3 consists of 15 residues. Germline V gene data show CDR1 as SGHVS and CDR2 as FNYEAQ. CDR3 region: CASSLLAGAYNEQFF. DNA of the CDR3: TGTGCCAGCAGCTTACTAGCGGGAGCCTACAATGAGCAGTTCTTC.

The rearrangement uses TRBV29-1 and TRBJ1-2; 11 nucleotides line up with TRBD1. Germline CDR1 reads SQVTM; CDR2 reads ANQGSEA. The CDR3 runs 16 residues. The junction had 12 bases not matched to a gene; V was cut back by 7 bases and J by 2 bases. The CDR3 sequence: CSGWRDRGGENYGYTF. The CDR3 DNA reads TGCAGCGGTTGGAGGGACAGGGGGGGGGAAAACTATGGCTACACCTTC.

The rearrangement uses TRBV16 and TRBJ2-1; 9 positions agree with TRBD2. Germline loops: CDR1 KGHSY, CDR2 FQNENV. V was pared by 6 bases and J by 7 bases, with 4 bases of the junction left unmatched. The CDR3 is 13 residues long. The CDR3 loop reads CASRLAGNNEQFF. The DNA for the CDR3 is TGTGCCAGCAGACTAGCGGGTAATAATGAGCAGTTCTTC.

The DNA of the CDR3 is TGTGCCAGCAGTGACTATGAGCAGTTCTTC. This sequence encodes CASSDYEQFF. The genes are TRBV2 and TRBJ2-1; D is unclear. CDR3 length: 10 residues. The V end lost 3 bases, the J end lost 8 bases, and 2 bases lay between the germline ends. Germline lookup yields CDR1 SNHLY and CDR2 FYNNEI.